One and the same sample provided the 14 T cell receptor beta chains below, sequenced in a study of T cell responses to AZD1222 COVID-19 vaccine (dated by TCRdb to about 2021). To prepare the library, the immunoSEQ multiplex PCR assay was applied. Imported from immuneACCESS, the table was reduced by TCRdb to in-frame sequences with V and J called. These copies leave out some clones; in studies compared against another copy, an unresolved V gene accounts for under half, and the cause of the remainder is not known. This sample comprises 78,000 or so clones, about 78% of them detected only once. The ten largest clones take up about 51% of the sample. What the time point label conveys for this sample: about 28 days (+/-7) after the second vaccine dose. The input for sequencing was peripheral blood, taken 28 days after the second AZD1222 dose. The source is an adult who received the AZD1222 COVID-19 vaccine.

V and J are TRBV19 and TRBJ2-2; 8 bases fit TRBD1. This CDR3 comprises 18 residues. CDR1 is LNHDA and CDR2 is SQIVND in the germline V gene (reference sequence). The V gene end was trimmed by 0 bases and the J gene end by 1 base; junction bases not matched to a gene: 7. The CDR3: CASSIEGPGGLNTGELFF. CDR3 in DNA: TGTGCCAGTAGTATAGAGGGACCAGGGGGCTTGAACACCGGGGAGCTGTTTTTT.

The chain uses TRBV19 and TRBJ2-1; the match to TRBD2 covers 9 bases. The ends lost 4 bases at V and 10 bases at J; junction bases unmatched: 2. The CDR3 consists of 12 residues. Germline V gene data show CDR1 as LNHDA and CDR2 as SQIVND (reference sequence). CDR3 amino acids: CASSKAGGEQFF. DNA for the CDR3: TGTGCCAGTAGTAAGGCGGGAGGGGAGCAGTTCTTC.

The V and J genes are TRBV7-2 and TRBJ1-2; possibly TRBD1 for D (5 bases). Trimming stripped 5 bases from V and 7 bases from J, with 14 bases between. The V gene's germline CDR1 is SGHTA and CDR2 FQGNSA. The CDR3 covers 13 residues. The CDR3 is CASSLSRDVGYTF. The CDR3, as DNA: TGTGCCAGCAGCCTAAGCAGGGACGTTGGCTACACCTTC.

The V gene is TRBV30, the J gene TRBJ2-4; D remains unclear. V was cut by 0 bases and J by 6 bases, with 9 bases left in between. Germline V gene sequence: CDR1 GTSNPN, CDR2 SVGIG (reference sequence). The CDR3 loop spans 13 amino acids. CDR3 in amino acids: CAWSVNSRNIQYF. As DNA, the CDR3 is TGTGCCTGGAGTGTTAATTCGAGAAACATTCAGTACTTC.

The genes are TRBV29-1 and TRBJ2-4, with unresolved D. The ends were cut back, 0 bases at V and 5 bases at J, with 5 bases in the middle. The germline CDR1 and CDR2 sequences are SQVTM and ANQGSEA. This CDR3 is built from 12 residues. CDR3 residues: CSVEDLENIQYF. CDR3 nucleotide sequence: TGCAGCGTTGAAGATCTTGAAAACATTCAGTACTTC.

The V and J genes are TRBV2 and TRBJ2-1; 7 nucleotides agree with TRBD2. V lost 8 bases, J lost 6 bases, and 16 bases stayed unmatched. Germline V gene data show CDR1 as SNHLY and CDR2 as FYNNEI. The CDR3 extends over 16 amino acids. CDR3 residues: CASGGEGSGVLNEQFF. The CDR3 DNA reads as TGTGCCAGCGGGGGTGAGGGGAGCGGGGTTCTCAATGAGCAGTTCTTC.

This chain uses TRBV7-2 with TRBJ1-5, with D perhaps matching TRBD1 (5 bases). With 6 bases removed from V and 0 bases from J, the gap between germline ends came to 12 bases. The CDR3 extends over 15 amino acids. Germline V CDR1 and CDR2: SGHTA, FQGNSA. The CDR3 loop is CASRAGLNSNQPQHF. The DNA for the CDR3 is TGTGCCAGCAGGGCGGGACTCAATAGCAATCAGCCCCAGCATTTT.

On this clone: One junction end disagrees with the germline gene, perhaps due to a read error. The chain is built from TRBV14 and TRBJ2-1; D possibly corresponds to TRBD1 (6 bases). The CDR3 is 15 amino acids. The germline gives CDR1 SGHDN, CDR2 FVKESK. CDR3 nucleotides: TGTGCCAGCAGCCAAAACAGGGCTTCCTCCAATGAGCAGTTCTTC. Translating gives CASSQNRASSNEQFF.

V usage is TRBV10-1 and J usage is TRBJ2-1, with 14 bases aligning to TRBD2. Germline lookup yields CDR1 WNHNN and CDR2 SYGVQD (reference sequence). Unmatched junction bases numbered 7, after V lost 4 bases and J lost 8 bases. CDR3 length: 16 residues. As DNA, the CDR3 is TGCGCCAGCAGTGCCTCGGGACTAGCGGGAGTCGATGAGCAGTTCTTC. Residues: CASSASGLAGVDEQFF.

This chain links TRBV14 with TRBJ1-2, with 9 bases fitting TRBD1. Germline lookup yields CDR1 SGHDN and CDR2 FVKESK. The CDR3 is 15 amino acids. V was clipped by 3 bases and J by 4 bases; unmatched bases: 6. CDR3: CASSQLVGQGYGYTF. In DNA form, the CDR3 reads TGTGCCAGCAGCCAGTTGGTGGGACAGGGCTATGGCTACACCTTC.

The rearrangement joins TRBV6-2 or TRBV6-3 to TRBJ2-3; no clear D. With 0 bases removed from V and 2 bases from J, the gap between germline ends came to 15 bases. Germline-derived CDR1 and CDR2 are MNHEY and SVGEGT. There are 17 residues in the CDR3. CDR3 bases: TGTGCCAGCAGTTACTCGCCCAACATGATTAACACAGATACGCAGTATTTT. It encodes CASSYSPNMINTDTQYF.

The chain joins TRBV13 to TRBJ2-3, with 7 bases identical to TRBD2. The CDR3 contains 15 residues. Unmatched junction bases numbered 4, after V lost 3 bases and J lost 1 base. Germline CDR1 reads PRHDT; CDR2 reads FYEKMQ (reference sequence). This CDR3 is CASSFFLAGTDTQYF. The CDR3 nucleotides are TGTGCCAGCAGCTTTTTCCTAGCGGGCACAGATACGCAGTATTTT.

The CDR3 spells CSVRLAGGNEQFF. CDR3 coding DNA: TGCAGCGTACGACTAGCGGGGGGCAATGAGCAGTTCTTC. This rearrangement joins TRBV29-1 to TRBJ2-1; 13 bases map to TRBD2. The trim removed 6 bases at V and 6 bases at J, leaving 2 bases unmatched. This CDR3 region has 13 residues. Germline CDR1 SQVTM, CDR2 ANQGSEA.

The rearrangement joins TRBV5-6 to TRBJ2-7, with unresolved D. In germline, CDR1 is SGHDT, CDR2 YYEEEE. The CDR3 totals 15 residues. Trimming took off 1 base at V and 3 bases at J, with 14 bases between the two ends. The CDR3 sequence is CASSLIRQDGYEQYF. The CDR3 DNA reads TGTGCCAGCAGCTTGATTCGGCAGGACGGCTACGAGCAGTACTTC.